This entry lists 16 T cell receptor beta chains sequenced from one sample in a study of blood T cell repertoires in COVID-19. The data were produced by immunoSEQ multiplex PCR, yet TCRdb's version contains in-frame clones alone and is incomplete. The repertoire includes 200,000 to 250,000 clones, about 88% of them detected once, and around 3% sits in the top ten. The specimen sequenced was peripheral blood. The receptor set was obtained from a man aged 50-59 years who had recovered from COVID-19.

The chain recombines TRBV28 with TRBJ2-7, with D tentatively TRBD2 (5 bases). CDR1 is MDHEN, CDR2 SYDVKM, per germline. The CDR3 loop spans 12 amino acids. Trimming removed 3 bases from V and 6 bases from J, with 9 bases in between. CDR3 region: CASSFVALEQYF. The CDR3, as DNA: TGTGCCAGCAGTTTCGTAGCGCTCGAGCAGTACTTC.

The V and J genes are TRBV6-6 and TRBJ2-2; 9 bases are a match to TRBD2. Germline CDR1 MNHNY, CDR2 SVGAGI (reference sequence). This CDR3 spans 15 amino acids. The J segment lost 5 bases and the V segment lost 4 bases, leaving 5 bases of the junction unmatched. The CDR3 nucleotides are TGTGCCAGCAGTTTAGCGGGAGAAAGTACCGGGGAGCTGTTTTTT. Protein product: CASSLAGESTGELFF.

The count of this clone is one. CDR3 in amino acids: CASSFNQGIIDTQYF. The CDR3 nucleotides are TGTGCCAGCAGCTTTAATCAGGGGATCATCGATACGCAGTATTTT. The chain links TRBV7-2 to TRBJ2-3; D is possibly TRBD1 (6 bases). Deletions cut 3 bases from V and 6 bases from J, with 16 bases between. The germline CDR1 and CDR2 sequences are SGHTA and FQGNSA. This CDR3 is 15 amino acids long.

J is TRBJ1-2 and V is TRBV4-2, with 9 bases identical to TRBD1. The germline gives CDR1 LGHNA, CDR2 YNFKEQ. This CDR3 is 15 amino acids long. V was pared by 5 bases and J by 4 bases, with 8 bases of the junction left unmatched. The CDR3 loop is CASSYGDREAYGYTF. CDR3 nucleotide sequence: TGTGCCAGCAGCTATGGGGACAGGGAGGCCTATGGCTACACCTTC.

The chain couples TRBV28 to TRBJ1-5, with D maybe TRBD1 (6 bases). CDR3 length: 15 amino acids. Trimming left V 5 bases short and J 4 bases short, with 15 bases between. Germline V gives CDR1 MDHEN, CDR2 SYDVKM. In DNA, the CDR3 is TGTGCCAGCAGTACTGTAAGGACAGCTAATCAGCCCCAGCATTTT. Encoded protein: CASSTVRTANQPQHF. Filled out from reference TRBV28 and TRBJ1-5, the complete variable domain reads DVKVTQSSRYLVKRTGEKVFLECVQDMDHENMFWYRQDPGLGLRLIYFSYDVKMKEKGDIPEGYSVSREKKERFSLILESASTNQTSMYLCASSTVRTANQPQHFGDGTRLSIL.

V usage is TRBV19 and J usage is TRBJ2-1, with 7 bases identical to TRBD1. V was pared by 4 bases and J by 7 bases, with 4 bases of the junction left unmatched. CDR3 size: 13 residues. Germline-derived CDR1 and CDR2 are LNHDA and SQIVND (reference sequence). CDR3 sequence: CASSNLQGNEQFF. CDR3 nucleotide sequence: TGTGCCAGTAGTAACCTACAGGGGAATGAGCAGTTCTTC.

Only one count was recorded for this clone. The chain uses TRBV6-4 and TRBJ2-3; possible D gene TRBD2, 5 bases. The CDR3 extends over 15 amino acids. V was trimmed by 1 base and J by 5 bases, leaving 13 bases between them. Germline values: CDR1 MRHNA, CDR2 SNTAGT. This CDR3 is CASSDFGSGIDTQYF. In DNA, the CDR3 is TGTGCCAGCAGTGACTTCGGGTCGGGAATAGATACGCAGTATTTT.

This clone has just one count. The chain joins TRBV24-1 to TRBJ2-5; 10 bases map to TRBD1. Germline-derived CDR1 and CDR2 are KGHDR and SFDVKD. The CDR3 runs 15 residues. V gave up 3 bases and J gave up 4 bases; unmatched junction bases: 4. For the CDR3, the DNA is TGTGCCACCAGTGATAACGGACAGGGGGGAGAGACCCAGTACTTC. Its protein product is CATSDNGQGGETQYF.

This clone turned up a few times. The V call is TRBV5-8, the J call TRBJ2-7, with TRBD2 matching 11 bases. Germline V gene lookup returns CDR1 SGHTS and CDR2 YDEGEE. This CDR3 is 15 amino acids long. V dropped 4 bases and J dropped 9; count of bases not matched to a gene: 12. CDR3 sequence: CASSLTSGRIAAQYF. CDR3 coding DNA: TGTGCCAGCAGCCTAACTAGCGGGAGAATCGCTGCGCAGTACTTC.

The CDR3 DNA reads as TGTGCCACCAGTGATTCTAGGGAGAGTTCTGGGGCCAACGTCCTGACTTTC. It is translated as CATSDSRESSGANVLTF. J is TRBJ2-6 and V is TRBV24-1, with D possibly TRBD2 on 5 matching bases. V gave up 2 bases and J gave up 1 base, with 11 bases separating them. The CDR3 extends over 17 amino acids. Germline V gene sequence: CDR1 KGHDR, CDR2 SFDVKD.

This clone was counted a few times. The rearrangement links TRBV7-9 to TRBJ2-5; 10 bases align to TRBD2. The CDR3 loop spans 16 amino acids. Losses at the gene ends were 4 bases for V and 5 bases for J; bases not matched to a gene: 10. Germline assignment: CDR1 SEHNR and CDR2 FQNEAQ (reference sequence). The CDR3 DNA reads TGTGCCAGCAGCTACAGCGGGAGGGCCCGAGGGGAGACCCAGTACTTC. It is translated as CASSYSGRARGETQYF.

V gene TRBV30 combines with J gene TRBJ2-1; 8 nucleotides line up with TRBD1. The CDR3 has 14 residues. J was trimmed by 4 bases and V by 3 bases; bases with no gene match: 5. Germline V lookup: CDR1 GTSNPN, CDR2 SVGIG (reference sequence). DNA for the CDR3: TGTGCCTGGAGGACAGGGGCCAGTTACAATGAGCAGTTCTTC. This codes for CAWRTGASYNEQFF.

This chain uses TRBV28 with TRBJ1-1; 7 bases line up with TRBD1. The CDR3 has 15 amino acids. Germline values: CDR1 MDHEN, CDR2 SYDVKM. V shed 5 bases and J 4 bases; nucleotides not matched to a gene: 10. As DNA, the CDR3 is TGTGCCAGCAGTGCCGCGACGACAGGGACCACTGAAGCTTTCTTT. It is translated as CASSAATTGTTEAFF. The entire variable domain, with the rest obtained from reference TRBV28 and TRBJ1-1, is as follows: DVKVTQSSRYLVKRTGEKVFLECVQDMDHENMFWYRQDPGLGLRLIYFSYDVKMKEKGDIPEGYSVSREKKERFSLILESASTNQTSMYLCASSAATTGTTEAFFGQGTRLTVV.

The chain couples TRBV7-2 to TRBJ2-1; D gene ambiguous. V dropped 6 bases and J dropped 7 bases, with 13 bases sitting between them. The CDR3 spans 13 residues. Per the germline V gene, CDR1 is SGHTA and CDR2 is FQGNSA. CDR3 coding DNA: TGTGCCAGCAGTCCCCAAACACCAAATGAGCAGTTCTTC. Its protein is CASSPQTPNEQFF.

The chain has TRBV30 and TRBJ2-3; 9 bases fit TRBD2. Germline assignment: CDR1 GTSNPN and CDR2 SVGIG (reference sequence). V was clipped by 2 bases and J by 0 bases; unmatched bases: 9. This CDR3 has 17 amino acids. The CDR3 spells CAWSYAGGPSSTDTQYF. The CDR3 nucleotides are TGTGCCTGGAGTTACGCGGGAGGGCCGTCGAGCACAGATACGCAGTATTTT.

The gene calls are TRBV19 and TRBJ1-5, with D perhaps TRBD1 (5 bases). CDR1 LNHDA and CDR2 SQIVND come from the germline V gene (reference sequence). This CDR3 spans 15 amino acids. V gave up 5 bases and J gave up 2 bases, with 13 bases separating them. The DNA for the CDR3 is TGTGCCAGTAGTTCAGGGTCGATGGGCAATCAGCCCCAGCATTTT. It is translated as CASSSGSMGNQPQHF.